This T cell receptor (beta chain) was recovered during a study of PD-L1 blockade in urothelial cancer. About the study: In the patient group, about 85% of the roughly 29 were males with bladder-origin urothelial cancer.

Germline V gene data show CDR1 as MDHEN and CDR2 as SYDVKM. Between the trimmed V and J ends, which lost 6 bases and 2 bases, there was a span of 17 bases. This CDR3 is built from 16 residues. Assay: immunoSEQ multiplex PCR; the TCRdb copy retains only in-frame clones and omits some. The sample lists 50,000 to 65,000 clones; 84% were seen once. This TCR derives from a man between 40 and 49 years old with urothelial cancer. The chain employs TRBV28 and TRBJ1-3; D may be TRBD1 (6 bases). The sample was PBMCs, taken around atezolizumab (anti-PD-L1) treatment. The CDR3 DNA reads as TGTGCCAGCAGAAATCTGGACAGTTTAGCTGGAAACACCATATATTTT. This translates into CASRNLDSLAGNTIYF.